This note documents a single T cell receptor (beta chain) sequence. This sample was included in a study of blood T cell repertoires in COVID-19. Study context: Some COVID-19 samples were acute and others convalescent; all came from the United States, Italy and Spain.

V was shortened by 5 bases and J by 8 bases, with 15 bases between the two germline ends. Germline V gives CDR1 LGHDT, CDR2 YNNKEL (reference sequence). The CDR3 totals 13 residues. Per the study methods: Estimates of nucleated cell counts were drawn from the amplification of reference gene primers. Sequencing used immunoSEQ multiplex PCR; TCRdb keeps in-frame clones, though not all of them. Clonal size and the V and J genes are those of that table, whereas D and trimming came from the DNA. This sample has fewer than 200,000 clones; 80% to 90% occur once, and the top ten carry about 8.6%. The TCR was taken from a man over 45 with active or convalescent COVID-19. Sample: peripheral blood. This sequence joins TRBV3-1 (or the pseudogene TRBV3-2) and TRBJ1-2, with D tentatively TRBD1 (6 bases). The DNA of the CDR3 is TGTGCCAGCAGCGAGACAGGTACAGGCGGCTACACCTTC. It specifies CASSETGTGGYTF.